Listed below are T cell receptor beta chains from one sample, sequenced in a study of blood T cell repertoires in COVID-19. TCRdb keeps only in-frame clones here, not all; method: immunoSEQ multiplex PCR. In the table there are 200,000 to 300,000 clones, 65% to 90% of which are singletons. What was sequenced was peripheral blood. The receptors were sampled from a man aged 50-59 years with COVID-19, enrolled during active disease. The CDR3 runs from the conserved cysteine through the conserved F or W. The D gene is left open where the match is weak. Not all rows give a size; the values are once, few, many and, for expanded clones, a class.

cdr3_length clone_size d_call j_call v_call cdr3_aa cdr3_nt
13 . . TRBJ1-3 TRBV3-1/TRBV3-2 CASSPRVGNTIYF TGTGCCAGCAGCCCCAGGGTTGGAAACACCATATATTTT
15 . . TRBJ1-5 TRBV7-8 CASSLTGPHNQPQHF TGTGCCAGCAGCTTAACAGGGCCCCACAATCAGCCCCAGCATTTT
16 once . TRBJ1-2 TRBV4-3 CASSQEQLLVGDGYTF TGCGCCAGCAGCCAAGAACAATTACTAGTGGGAGATGGCTACACCTTC
11 . . TRBJ2-2 TRBV12-3/TRBV12-4 CASYITGELFF TGTGCCAGCTACATCACCGGGGAGCTGTTTTTT
16 . TRBD2 TRBJ2-1 TRBV11-3 CASSSRLAGGPNEQFF TGTGCCAGCAGCTCAAGACTAGCGGGGGGGCCAAATGAGCAGTTCTTC
19 . . TRBJ2-7 TRBV4-1 CASSQERASANPRDYEQYF TGCGCCAGCAGCCAAGAAAGGGCCAGCGCCAACCCTCGGGACTACGAGCAGTACTTC
12 . . TRBJ2-3 TRBV10-2 CASSEEGRGQYF TGCGCCAGCAGTGAGGAGGGCAGGGGGCAGTATTTT
14 . . TRBJ1-1 TRBV18 CASSPRYGNTEAFF TGTGCCAGCTCACCCCGATACGGGAACACTGAAGCTTTCTTT
21 many TRBD2 TRBJ2-2 TRBV4-1 CASSQGPLLTSGRTNTGELFF TGCGCCAGCAGCCAAGGCCCCCTATTGACTAGCGGGAGAACGAACACCGGGGAGCTGTTTTTT
13 . TRBD2 TRBJ2-7 TRBV27 CASSLMGGEEQYF TGTGCCAGCAGTTTAATGGGAGGGGAGGAGCAGTACTTC
14 . TRBD2 TRBJ2-7 TRBV9 CASSPNGGAYEQYF TGTGCCAGCAGCCCCAACGGGGGGGCGTACGAGCAGTACTTC
16 . TRBD1 TRBJ2-6 TRBV5-4 CASSQGQFSGANVLTF TGTGCCAGCAGCCAGGGACAGTTCTCTGGGGCCAACGTCCTGACTTTC
13 . TRBD1 TRBJ2-7 TRBV12-3/TRBV12-4 CAITGQGRYEQYF TGTGCCATCACTGGACAGGGAAGATACGAGCAGTACTTC
16 . . TRBJ2-6 TRBV9 CASSPRTTSGANVLTF TGTGCCAGCAGCCCGAGGACAACATCCGGGGCCAACGTCCTGACTTTC
19 . TRBD1 TRBJ1-4 TRBV5-6 CASSRPKIDRVWSNEKLFF TGTGCCAGCAGCCGCCCGAAAATAGACAGGGTCTGGTCTAATGAAAAACTGTTTTTT
17 . . TRBJ2-7 TRBV3-1/TRBV3-2 CASSQKVGGTNTYEQYF TGTGCCAGCAGCCAGAAGGTGGGGGGGACAAACACCTACGAGCAGTACTTC
15 . . TRBJ1-6 TRBV4-2 CASSQEWGVNSPLHF TGTGCCAGCAGCCAAGAATGGGGGGTTAATTCACCCCTCCACTTT
16 . TRBD1 TRBJ1-2 TRBV28 CASSPADRGYGYGYTF TGTGCCAGCAGTCCGGCGGACAGGGGCTACGGCTATGGCTACACCTTC
15 once . TRBJ1-2 TRBV15 CATSRDGGANYGYTF TGTGCCACCAGCAGGGACGGGGGAGCTAACTATGGCTACACCTTC
14 . . TRBJ1-3 TRBV28 CASSPLISGNTIYF TGTGCCAGCAGTCCCCTAATCTCTGGAAACACCATATATTTT
13 . TRBD1 TRBJ2-5 TRBV2 CASGQGRGETQYF TGTGCCAGCGGACAGGGGAGAGGAGAGACCCAGTACTTC
14 . TRBD2 TRBJ2-3 TRBV2 CASLASGHTDTQYF TGTGCCAGCTTGGCTAGCGGTCACACAGATACGCAGTATTTT
15 few TRBD1 TRBJ1-6 TRBV5-1 CASSLRQGGDSPLHF TGCGCCAGCAGCTTGAGACAGGGAGGAGATTCACCCCTCCACTTT
13 . . TRBJ2-7 TRBV6-5 CASSYSKGYEQYF TGTGCCAGCAGTTACTCGAAGGGGTATGAGCAGTACTTC
16 . TRBD1 TRBJ2-2 TRBV25-1 CASSDPGQGRTGELFF TGTGCCAGCAGTGATCCTGGACAGGGGAGGACCGGGGAGCTGTTTTTT
16 . TRBD1 TRBJ1-1 TRBV5-1 CASSLEGTGGGTEAFF TGCGCCAGCAGCTTGGAAGGGACAGGGGGTGGCACTGAAGCTTTCTTT
14 . TRBD1 TRBJ2-1 TRBV5-4 CASSRTGTDNEQFF TGTGCCAGCAGCCGCACCGGGACAGACAATGAGCAGTTCTTC
17 . TRBD1 TRBJ1-2 TRBV5-1 CASSFSFTTGGSYGYTF TGCGCCAGCAGCTTCTCCTTTACGACAGGGGGCAGCTATGGCTACACCTTC
11 . . TRBJ1-1 TRBV7-2 CASSLGVEAFF TGTGCCAGCAGCCTAGGAGTAGAAGCTTTCTTT